Listed below are T cell receptor beta chains from one sample, sequenced in a study of blood T cell repertoires in COVID-19. The assay was immunoSEQ multiplex PCR, and TCRdb's table has in-frame clones only and misses some. The sample includes over 120,000 clones, roughly 88% seen only once; the top ten take roughly 10%. The sequenced sample consisted of peripheral blood. The receptor source for this set is a man in his sixties with active or convalescent COVID-19. Each CDR3 is given with its conserved first and last residue. The D gene is left open where the match is weak. A clone size is listed for some rows: how often the clone was seen (once, few, many), or a class if it is expanded.

J	size	D	V	CDR3	DNA
TRBJ2-1	once	NA	TRBV12-3/TRBV12-4	CASSTGDFNEQFF	TGTGCCAGCAGTACCGGGGACTTTAATGAGCAGTTCTTC
TRBJ1-2	NA	NA	TRBV19	CASSIEAGLNNGYTF	TGTGCCAGTAGTATAGAGGCAGGACTGAACAATGGCTACACCTTC
TRBJ1-2	NA	TRBD1	TRBV10-3	CAISGDSEYGYTF	TGTGCCATCAGCGGGGACAGTGAATATGGCTACACCTTC
TRBJ1-5	NA	NA	TRBV19	CASSYSGVGQPQHF	TGTGCCAGTAGTTACTCAGGGGTGGGTCAGCCCCAGCATTTT
TRBJ1-2	NA	NA	TRBV2	CASSELYGYTF	TGTGCCAGCAGTGAACTCTATGGCTACACCTTC
TRBJ1-4	NA	NA	TRBV2	CASTVDRTNEKLFF	TGTGCCAGCACGGTAGACAGGACTAATGAAAAACTGTTTTTT
TRBJ2-3	NA	NA	TRBV19	CASTRVSGLRTDTQYF	TGTGCCAGTACCCGGGTTAGCGGTCTCCGCACAGATACGCAGTATTTT
TRBJ2-7	NA	NA	TRBV11-2	CASSLEDSGEQYF	TGTGCCAGCAGCTTAGAAGACTCGGGCGAGCAGTACTTC
TRBJ2-5	NA	NA	TRBV2	CASSGLRGQETQYF	TGTGCCAGCAGTGGGCTGCGGGGCCAAGAGACCCAGTACTTC
TRBJ2-5	NA	NA	TRBV11-3	CASSLGRVETQYF	TGTGCCAGCAGCTTGGGCAGGGTGGAGACCCAGTACTTC
TRBJ2-2	NA	TRBD1	TRBV12-5	CASGQMRTGPTGELFF	TGTGCTAGTGGCCAGATGAGGACAGGGCCCACCGGGGAGCTGTTTTTT
TRBJ1-1	NA	NA	TRBV18	CASSPSPRLNTEAFF	TGTGCCAGCTCACCATCTCCCAGGCTCAACACTGAAGCTTTCTTT
TRBJ1-5	NA	NA	TRBV5-1	CASSLDAGRPQHF	TGCGCCAGCAGCTTGGATGCGGGACGGCCCCAGCATTTT
TRBJ1-2	NA	NA	TRBV10-3	CAIRTALSYGYTF	TGTGCCATCCGGACAGCACTTAGCTATGGCTACACCTTC
TRBJ2-2	NA	TRBD2	TRBV2	CASTGTSVQTGELFF	TGTGCCAGCACAGGGACTAGCGTCCAAACCGGGGAGCTGTTTTTT
TRBJ1-2	few	TRBD1	TRBV5-1	CASTLQGANGYTF	TGCGCCAGCACCCTGCAGGGGGCCAACGGCTACACCTTC
TRBJ1-1	NA	TRBD1	TRBV19	CASSTTGGTEAFF	TGTGCCAGTAGTACCACAGGGGGCACGGAGGCTTTCTTT
TRBJ1-2	NA	NA	TRBV3-1/TRBV3-2	CASSQGPGQTYGYTF	TGTGCCAGCAGCCAAGGCCCCGGACAGACCTATGGCTACACCTTC
TRBJ1-1	few	NA	TRBV4-3	CASSQDGENTEAFF	TGCGCCAGCAGCCAAGACGGGGAGAACACTGAAGCTTTCTTT
TRBJ1-4	NA	NA	TRBV27	CASRPSGTAVATNEKLFF	TGTGCCAGCAGGCCGTCGGGGACTGCCGTTGCAACTAATGAAAAACTGTTTTTT
TRBJ1-2	NA	NA	TRBV12-3/TRBV12-4	CASSPSTGKRYTF	TGTGCCAGCAGTCCCTCGACAGGCAAACGCTACACCTTC
TRBJ1-1	NA	NA	TRBV6-2/TRBV6-3	CASSYGQGSTEAFF	TGTGCCAGCAGTTACGGGCAGGGAAGCACTGAAGCTTTCTTT
TRBJ1-1	NA	TRBD1	TRBV2	CASSSVYRGGGTEAFF	TGTGCCAGCAGCTCTGTGTACAGGGGGGGAGGCACTGAAGCTTTCTTT
TRBJ1-5	NA	TRBD1	TRBV5-1	CASSPGPRTGYVSQPQHF	TGCGCCAGCAGCCCGGGTCCTAGGACAGGGTATGTTAGTCAGCCCCAGCATTTT
TRBJ2-7	NA	TRBD1	TRBV3-1/TRBV3-2	CASSQDRTGSYEQYF	TGTGCCAGCAGCCAAGATCGGACAGGGAGTTACGAGCAGTACTTC